This T cell receptor (beta chain) came from a study of identical twins (dated by TCRdb to about 2016). Looking at the study overall: The study deep-sequenced TCR alpha and beta repertoires from monozygotic twins, unrelated adults of various ages and cord blood to test whether fetal clonotypes persist. To rule out contamination, replicate twin experiments were performed at different times with different library preparation protocols. Overall results and qualifications from the work: Abundant cord blood beta clonotypes had fewer insertions, young adult naive repertoires showed a similar but weaker trend, and memory repertoires showed no such trend. Zero-insertion analyses could be partly confounded by invariant T cells such as MAIT and iNKT, although diverse VJ usage argued against such confounding for most clonotypes. In monozygotic twins, out-of-frame TCR alpha sharing was systematically underestimated by recombination models, although the models agreed with sharing between unrelated individuals. Conclusions relied on cross-sectional statistical analysis, since the same donors could not be followed over many years. Excess twin sharing in beta out-of-frame sequences was weaker because fewer shared sequences lowered the signal-to-noise ratio. Compared with coincidental sharing between unrelated individuals, out-of-frame TCR alpha sequences shared between twins showed an excess of sequences with low generation probability.

Every donor in the study was a healthy Caucasian. The twin cohort comprised three pairs of female monozygotic twins, all aged about 18 to 29 years. Positive isolation kits from Invitrogen were used to isolate the CD4+ and CD8+ T cell populations. Library method: 5' RACE. The sample was run on an Illumina HiSeq 2000. A universal primer binding site was added through template switching, and the final cDNA carried a unique molecular identifier so that TCR cDNA molecules could be counted accurately. First-strand cDNA for TCR alpha and beta chains was synthesized from specific primers in the conserved constant-segment region. To control for contamination, every cDNA library was double barcoded, receiving both a SMART-Mk sample barcode and Illumina barcodes. TruSeq adapter sequences and Illumina sample barcodes were added in two successive PCR steps. TCR alpha and beta cDNA libraries were sequenced on the Illumina HiSeq platform with custom primers. Processing in the source paper ran as follows. Unique molecular identifiers were extracted from raw reads with MiGEC, and CDR3 positions were determined with MiXCR. For each individual, recombination models were inferred using an EM algorithm with the repgenHMM and IGoR tools. Shared clonotypes were analyzed with the tcR package in R, and sharing was normalized by the product of cloneset sizes. To study raw recombination without the effects of thymic and clonal selection, out-of-frame nonproductive sequences were analyzed. TCRdb's own reprocessing of the public reads used fastp at Q25 and MiXCR and kept productive beta chains. Merged by CDR3 protein, the rows form single entries marked with the most common genes and DNA. These V and J calls originate from TCRdb's pipeline instead of the authors' own analysis. The sample contains roughly 470,000 distinct CDR3 sequences, 14% of them found a single time. The ten largest clonotypes hold approximately 1% of the sample.

The germline V gene yields KGHSH for CDR1 and LQKENI for CDR2. Trimming at the junction amounts to 6 bases on V and 1 base on J, and the germline ends lie 13 bases apart. The CDR3 holds 14 amino acids from the cysteine to the phenylalanine. Left in the record is the CDR3 DNA by itself, 42 bases read in frame from the first base. Comments on this clonotype: What antigen it recognizes has not been identified. Base-call qualities are not available, and no considerably larger clone is one nucleotide away.

The same data also contributed to another study, on yellow fever vaccine responses in identical twins. As that second study puts it: According to the authors, in identical twins the way T cells responded to vaccination appeared partly convergent and partly personalized. Focusing on identical twins, the study followed the T cell clones that responded to the vaccine, and did so with precision.

The V gene is TRBV18 and the J gene is TRBJ2-7, with a weak D call of TRBD1 (5 bases match). The clonotype comes from a woman between 18 and 30 years old in good health. Specimen: CD4+ T cells sorted from blood. The CDR3 reads CASSRPGASYEQYF. The DNA is TGTGCCAGCTCTCGACCTGGGGCGTCCTACGAGCAGTACTTC.